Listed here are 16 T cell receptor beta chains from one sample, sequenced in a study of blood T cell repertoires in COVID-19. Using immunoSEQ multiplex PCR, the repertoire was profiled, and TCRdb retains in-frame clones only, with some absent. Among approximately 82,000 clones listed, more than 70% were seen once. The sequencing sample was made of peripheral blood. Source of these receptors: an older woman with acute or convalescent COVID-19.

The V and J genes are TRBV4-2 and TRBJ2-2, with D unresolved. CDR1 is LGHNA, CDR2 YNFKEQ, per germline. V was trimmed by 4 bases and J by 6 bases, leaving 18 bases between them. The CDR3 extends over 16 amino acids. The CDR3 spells CASSPKPLGSAGELFF. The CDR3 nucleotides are TGTGCCAGCAGCCCAAAGCCCCTAGGAAGTGCCGGGGAGCTGTTTTTT.

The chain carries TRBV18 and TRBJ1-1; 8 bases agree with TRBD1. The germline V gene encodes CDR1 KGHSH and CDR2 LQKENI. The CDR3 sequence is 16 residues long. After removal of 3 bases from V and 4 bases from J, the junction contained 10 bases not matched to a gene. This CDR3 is CASSPSGGAVFTEAFF. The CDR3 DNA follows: TGTGCCAGCTCACCCTCAGGGGGCGCGGTCTTCACTGAAGCTTTCTTT.

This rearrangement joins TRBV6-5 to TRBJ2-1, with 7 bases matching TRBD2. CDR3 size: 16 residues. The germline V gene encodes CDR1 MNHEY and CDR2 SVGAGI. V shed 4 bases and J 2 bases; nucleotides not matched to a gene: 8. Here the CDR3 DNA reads TGTGCCAGCAGTTTCCAAGCGGGGTTCACCTACAATGAGCAGTTCTTC. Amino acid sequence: CASSFQAGFTYNEQFF.

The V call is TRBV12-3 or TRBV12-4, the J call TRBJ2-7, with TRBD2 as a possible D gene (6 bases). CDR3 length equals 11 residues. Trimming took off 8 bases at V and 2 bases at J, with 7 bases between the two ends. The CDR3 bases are TGTGCCAGCCGCGGGACCTACGAGCAGTACTTC. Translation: CASRGTYEQYF.

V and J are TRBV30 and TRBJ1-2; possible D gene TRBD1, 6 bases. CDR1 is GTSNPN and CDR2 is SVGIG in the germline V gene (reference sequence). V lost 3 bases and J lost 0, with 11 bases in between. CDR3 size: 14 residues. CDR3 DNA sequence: TGTGCCTGGAGAATACAGGGAGCTAACTATGGCTACACCTTC. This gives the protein CAWRIQGANYGYTF.

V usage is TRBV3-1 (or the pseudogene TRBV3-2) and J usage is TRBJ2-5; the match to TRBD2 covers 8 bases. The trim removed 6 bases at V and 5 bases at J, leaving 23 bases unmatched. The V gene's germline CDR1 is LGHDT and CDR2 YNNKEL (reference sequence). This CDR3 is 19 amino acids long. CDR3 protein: CASRTLFRGGTPNRETQYF. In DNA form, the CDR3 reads TGTGCCAGCAGAACCCTCTTCCGGGGGGGGACTCCCAATCGGGAGACCCAGTACTTC.

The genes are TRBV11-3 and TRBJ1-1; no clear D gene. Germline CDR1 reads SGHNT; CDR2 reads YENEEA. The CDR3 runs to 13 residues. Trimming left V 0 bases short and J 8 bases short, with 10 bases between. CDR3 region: CASSLDFSREAFF. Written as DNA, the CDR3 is TGTGCCAGCAGCTTAGATTTTTCCAGGGAAGCTTTCTTT.

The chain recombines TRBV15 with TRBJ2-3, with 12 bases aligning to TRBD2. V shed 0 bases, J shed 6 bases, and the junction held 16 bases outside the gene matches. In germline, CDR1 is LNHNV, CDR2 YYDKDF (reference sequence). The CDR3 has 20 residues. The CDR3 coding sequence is TGTGCCACCAGCAGAGATACGTGGCTAGCGGGGGGGCCATTTGGGGATACGCAGTATTTT. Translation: CATSRDTWLAGGPFGDTQYF. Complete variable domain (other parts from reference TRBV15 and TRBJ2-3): DAMVIQNPRYQVTQFGKPVTLSCSQTLNHNVMYWYQQKSSQAPKLLFHYYDKDFNNEADTPDNFQSRRPNTSFCFLDIRSPGLGDTAMYLCATSRDTWLAGGPFGDTQYFGPGTRLTVL.

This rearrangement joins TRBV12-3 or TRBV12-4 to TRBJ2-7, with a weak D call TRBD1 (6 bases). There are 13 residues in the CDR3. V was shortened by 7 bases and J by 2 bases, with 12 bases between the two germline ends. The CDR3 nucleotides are TGTGCCAGCACCCCAGGGGCAACCTACGAGCAGTACTTC. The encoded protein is CASTPGATYEQYF.

The DNA of the CDR3 is TGTGCCAGCAGTTCCACGAAAACTGCGACATGGTATGGCTACACCTTC. Translation gives CASSSTKTATWYGYTF. V gene TRBV27 combines with J gene TRBJ1-2; the D is unclear. Germline-derived CDR1 and CDR2 are MNHEY and SMNVEV (reference sequence). The CDR3 contains 16 residues. V was shortened by 4 bases and J by 5 bases, with 20 bases between the two germline ends.

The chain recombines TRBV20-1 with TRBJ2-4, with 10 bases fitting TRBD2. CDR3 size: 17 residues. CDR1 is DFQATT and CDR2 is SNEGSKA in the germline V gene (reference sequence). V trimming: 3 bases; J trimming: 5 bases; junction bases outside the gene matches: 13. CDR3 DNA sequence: TGCAGTGCTAGTCCTCCCAGCGGGAGGGGGTTGGAAAACATTCAGTACTTC. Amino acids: CSASPPSGRGLENIQYF.

In DNA form, the CDR3 reads TGCGCCAGCAGCTCGACTGGGAACACTGAAGCTTTCTTT. Amino acids: CASSSTGNTEAFF. The V and J genes are TRBV5-1 and TRBJ1-1; D is uncertain. CDR3 size: 13 residues. V lost 3 bases to trimming and J lost 1 base, with 7 bases between them. CDR1 SGHRS and CDR2 YFSETQ come from the germline V gene.

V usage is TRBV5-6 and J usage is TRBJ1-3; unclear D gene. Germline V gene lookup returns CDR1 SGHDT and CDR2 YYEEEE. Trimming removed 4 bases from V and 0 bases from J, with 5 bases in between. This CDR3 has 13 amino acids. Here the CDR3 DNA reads TGTGCCAGCAGCCGTATCTCTGGAAACACCATATATTTT. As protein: CASSRISGNTIYF.

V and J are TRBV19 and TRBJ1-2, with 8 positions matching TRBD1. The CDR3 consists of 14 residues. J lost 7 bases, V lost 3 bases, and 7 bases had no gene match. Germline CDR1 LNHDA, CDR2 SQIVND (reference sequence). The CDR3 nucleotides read TGTGCCAGTAGTATCGAGGACAGGGAGCGTGGCTACACCTTC. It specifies CASSIEDRERGYTF.

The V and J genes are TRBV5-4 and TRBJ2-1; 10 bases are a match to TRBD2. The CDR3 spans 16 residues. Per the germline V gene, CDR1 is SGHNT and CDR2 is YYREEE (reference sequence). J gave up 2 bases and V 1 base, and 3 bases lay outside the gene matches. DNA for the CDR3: TGTGCCAGCAGCTTGACGAGCGGGGGGGCCTACAATGAGCAGTTCTTC. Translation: CASSLTSGGAYNEQFF.

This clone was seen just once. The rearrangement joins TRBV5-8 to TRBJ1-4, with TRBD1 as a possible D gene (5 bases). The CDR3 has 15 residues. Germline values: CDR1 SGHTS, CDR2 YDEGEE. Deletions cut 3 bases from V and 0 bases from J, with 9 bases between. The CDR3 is CASSYRRATNEKLFF. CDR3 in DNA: TGTGCCAGCAGCTATCGCAGGGCAACTAATGAAAAACTGTTTTTT.